What follows are 23 T cell receptor beta chains derived from one specimen sequenced in a study of control samples from healthy donors and cancer patients. Using immunoSEQ multiplex PCR, the repertoire was profiled, and TCRdb retains in-frame clones only, with some absent. The repertoire holds tens of thousands of clones, with over 65% as singletons. The specimen sequenced was formalin-fixed, paraffin-embedded tissue. All receptors come from a male donor with melanoma.

This clone was recorded only once. The V and J genes are TRBV5-6 and TRBJ1-2; 7 positions match TRBD1. This CDR3 has 14 residues. The ends lost 5 bases at V and 4 bases at J; junction bases unmatched: 8. The germline V gene encodes CDR1 SGHDT and CDR2 YYEEEE. The CDR3 sequence: CASRSPRGSYGYTF. The CDR3 DNA reads TGTGCCAGCAGGTCGCCCAGGGGGAGCTATGGCTACACCTTC.

J is TRBJ1-6 and V is TRBV28; D not certain. Trimming shortened V by 5 bases and J by 5 bases, and 16 bases separated the two germline ends. Germline loops: CDR1 MDHEN, CDR2 SYDVKM. There are 16 residues in the CDR3. CDR3 region: CASSPGWRGNNSPLHF. The CDR3 DNA is TGTGCCAGCAGTCCCGGCTGGAGAGGGAATAATTCACCCCTCCACTTT.

With respect to this clone: Since a much larger clone is just one base distant, this may be a read error. The V and J genes are TRBV29-1 and TRBJ2-5, with 7 bases identical to TRBD2. The ends lost 5 bases at V and 3 bases at J; junction bases unmatched: 15. Germline assignment: CDR1 SQVTM and CDR2 ANQGSEA. This CDR3 spans 16 amino acids. CDR3 bases: TGCAGCGTTCCCCCTCGGCGGGAGAATGAGAAAGAGACCCAGTACTTC. It yields the protein CSVPPRRENEKETQYF.

This sequence joins TRBV6-5 and TRBJ2-1; D is undetermined. Trimming removed 4 bases from V and 4 bases from J, with 11 bases in between. The germline gives CDR1 MNHEY, CDR2 SVGAGI. The CDR3 runs to 14 residues. CDR3 loop: CASSLSARYNEQFF. The CDR3 nucleotides are TGTGCCAGCAGTTTATCCGCCAGATACAATGAGCAGTTCTTC.

A few counts support this clone. V is TRBV18 and J is TRBJ2-7; D is perhaps TRBD1 or TRBD2 (7 bases each). V was cut by 8 bases and J by 1 base, with 21 bases left in between. There are 16 residues in the CDR3. CDR1 is KGHSH and CDR2 is LQKENI in the germline V gene. CDR3 DNA: TGTGCCAGCCGCGGGGGACAAGGGGGCCCGTCCTACGAGCAGTACTTC. This translates into CASRGGQGGPSYEQYF.

This rearrangement joins TRBV2 to TRBJ1-1, with D possibly being TRBD1 (6 bases). The CDR3 runs 16 residues. The germline gives CDR1 SNHLY, CDR2 FYNNEI. Trimming removed 6 bases at V and 2 bases at J, with 19 bases between. The CDR3 coding sequence is TGTGCCAGCAGAGCAACCCCGACAGGCTACAACACTGAAGCTTTCTTT. Protein: CASRATPTGYNTEAFF.

This clone has a handful of counts. CDR3 in amino acids: CASNPTESYEQYF. CDR3 in DNA: TGTGCCAGCAATCCGACAGAATCCTACGAGCAGTACTTC. V and J are TRBV6-6 and TRBJ2-7; D perhaps matches TRBD1 (5 bases). CDR3 size: 13 residues. Germline V CDR1 and CDR2: MNHNY, SVGAGI (reference sequence). Between the trimmed V and J ends, which lost 7 bases and 1 base, there was a span of 11 bases.

Judged by abundance, this clone is medium-sized. This sample also contains other DNA sequences that code for the same CDR3. The chain combines TRBV5-4 with TRBJ2-7, with 9 nucleotides matching TRBD2. The germline gives CDR1 SGHNT, CDR2 YYREEE (reference sequence). CDR3 length equals 16 residues. The ends lost 0 bases at V and 0 bases at J; junction bases unmatched: 4. The CDR3: CASSLDGGRASYEQYF. The CDR3 coding sequence is TGTGCCAGCAGCTTGGATGGCGGGAGGGCCTCCTACGAGCAGTACTTC.

V and J are TRBV6-2 or TRBV6-3 and TRBJ2-7, with D possibly TRBD2 on 6 matching bases. Germline assignment: CDR1 MNHEY and CDR2 SVGEGT. The CDR3 length is 14 residues. Trimming stripped 4 bases from V and 0 bases from J, with 10 bases between. The CDR3 here is CASSWAGTSYEQYF. Here the CDR3 DNA reads TGTGCCAGCAGTTGGGCGGGGACCTCCTACGAGCAGTACTTC.

The rearrangement joins TRBV7-3 to TRBJ2-3, with TRBD2 matching over 10 bases. Losses at the gene ends were 5 bases for V and 3 bases for J; bases not matched to a gene: 20. Per germline, CDR1 SGHTA and CDR2 FQGTGA. This CDR3 has 20 amino acids. In DNA form, the CDR3 reads TGTGCCAGCAGCCCCCGGAGACCCGGGACTAGCGTTAGGGGAACAGATACGCAGTATTTT. It specifies CASSPRRPGTSVRGTDTQYF.

This clone was seen a few times. The CDR3 loop is CASILGTSGYTF. In DNA, the CDR3 is TGTGCCAGCATCTTGGGGACGTCCGGCTACACCTTC. The chain is built from TRBV6-6 and TRBJ1-2; a possible D gene is TRBD1 (5 bases). V was trimmed by 7 bases and J by 8 bases, leaving 14 bases between them. The CDR3 sequence is 12 residues long. Germline values: CDR1 MNHNY, CDR2 SVGAGI (reference sequence).

The chain combines TRBV5-1 with TRBJ2-7, with TRBD2 matching over 7 bases. Germline CDR1 and CDR2: SGHRS and YFSETQ. The CDR3 runs to 15 residues. V shed 0 bases, J shed 1 base, and the junction held 4 bases outside the gene matches. The CDR3 reads CASSLAAGVSYEQYF. CDR3 DNA sequence: TGCGCCAGCAGCTTGGCGGCGGGAGTTTCCTACGAGCAGTACTTC.

The chain carries TRBV19 and TRBJ2-5; possible D gene TRBD2, 5 bases. V was shortened by 7 bases and J by 4 bases, with 19 bases between the two germline ends. The V gene's germline CDR1 is LNHDA and CDR2 SQIVND (reference sequence). The CDR3 has 15 amino acids. CDR3 DNA: TGTGCCAGTAATAGCCCCAGTCGGGCGGGAGAGACCCAGTACTTC. It is translated as CASNSPSRAGETQYF.

This clone was observed once. The CDR3 nucleotides are TGTGCCATCCGTCCTGACCGGGCGGCGGGCGAAAAACTGTTTTTT. Amino acids: CAIRPDRAAGEKLFF. The chain recombines TRBV10-3 with TRBJ1-4; D unresolved. The germline V gene encodes CDR1 ENHRY and CDR2 SYGVKD. CDR3 length equals 15 residues. The V end was cut by 8 bases, the J end by 8 bases, with 21 bases between.

The rearrangement links TRBV28 to TRBJ1-4; D unresolved. The germline CDR1 and CDR2 sequences are MDHEN and SYDVKM. V was cut by 5 bases and J by 5 bases, with 27 bases left in between. The CDR3 length is 19 residues. The CDR3 reads CASSKKGWKTSGKNEKLFF. In DNA form, the CDR3 reads TGTGCCAGCAGTAAAAAGGGTTGGAAGACTTCGGGAAAGAATGAAAAACTGTTTTTT. The variable domain in full, with the rest retrieved from reference TRBV28 and TRBJ1-4, is DVKVTQSSRYLVKRTGEKVFLECVQDMDHENMFWYRQDPGLGLRLIYFSYDVKMKEKGDIPEGYSVSREKKERFSLILESASTNQTSMYLCASSKKGWKTSGKNEKLFFGSGTQLSVL.

The chain combines TRBV5-5 with TRBJ2-2; 12 nucleotides align to TRBD2. Trimming cost V 2 bases and J 7 bases; bases outside gene matches: 9. The germline V gene has CDR1 SGHKS and CDR2 YYEKEE (reference sequence). This CDR3 contains 17 residues. This chain's CDR3 is CASSFERLAGADGELFF. The CDR3 DNA is TGTGCCAGCAGCTTTGAAAGACTAGCGGGAGCGGACGGGGAGCTGTTTTTT.

This clone occurred a few times. This chain links TRBV10-2 with TRBJ2-2; D is unresolved. CDR1 and CDR2 from the germline V gene are WSHSY and SAAADI. The CDR3 runs to 13 residues. The germline V and J ends were trimmed by 6 bases and 2 bases, with 7 bases remaining between them. The CDR3 here is CASRGSNTGELFF. The CDR3 region has the DNA TGCGCCAGCAGAGGATCTAACACCGGGGAGCTGTTTTTT.

The chain has TRBV6-4 and TRBJ2-2; D remains unclear. Trimming removed 1 base from V and 3 bases from J, with 12 bases in between. The CDR3 loop spans 16 amino acids. From germline, CDR1 is MRHNA and CDR2 SNTAGT. CDR3 nucleotides: TGTGCCAGCAGTGACTGGGCAGGCGGAGACACCGGGGAGCTGTTTTTT. Encoded protein: CASSDWAGGDTGELFF.

V usage is TRBV28 and J usage is TRBJ2-7; 11 bases match TRBD1. This CDR3 region has 16 residues. The junction had 6 bases not matched to a gene; V was cut back by 5 bases and J by 0 bases. CDR1 is MDHEN, CDR2 SYDVKM, per germline. CDR3 sequence: CASSPWDRGGSYEQYF. In DNA, the CDR3 is TGTGCCAGCAGTCCATGGGACAGGGGGGGCTCCTACGAGCAGTACTTC.

This chain links TRBV13 with TRBJ2-7, with 12 bases that match TRBD2. Germline CDR1 is PRHDT and CDR2 is FYEKMQ (reference sequence). The J segment lost 5 bases and the V segment lost 6 bases, leaving 8 bases of the junction unmatched. This CDR3 contains 15 residues. CDR3 DNA: TGTGCCAGCAGAAGGCTAGCGGGAGGGCCGGACGAGCAGTACTTC. Protein sequence: CASRRLAGGPDEQYF.

This clone was picked up one time. The gene calls are TRBV5-5 and TRBJ1-2; weak D call: TRBD1 (5 bases). The CDR3 sequence is 17 residues long. Germline CDR1 is SGHKS and CDR2 is YYEKEE (reference sequence). Trimming cost V 1 base and J 6 bases, with 22 bases left between them. The CDR3: CASSLFGQGRGGDGYTF. CDR3 bases: TGTGCCAGCAGCTTGTTTGGGCAGGGCCGGGGAGGGGATGGCTACACCTTC.

The chain employs TRBV6-5 and TRBJ2-3, with 8 bases matching TRBD1. The CDR3 has 15 amino acids. The V gene's germline CDR1 is MNHEY and CDR2 SVGAGI. Trimming removed 2 bases from V and 2 bases from J; junction bases left unmatched: 3. The CDR3 here is CASSYETGVTDTQYF. The CDR3 nucleotides read TGTGCCAGCAGTTACGAGACAGGGGTCACAGATACGCAGTATTTT.

The chain carries TRBV10-3 and TRBJ2-7; D remains unclear. Per germline, CDR1 ENHRY and CDR2 SYGVKD. The CDR3 sequence is 13 residues long. V lost 8 bases, J lost 3 bases, and 14 bases lay in between. The CDR3: CAIPGQRIYEQYF. The CDR3 coding sequence is TGTGCCATCCCGGGTCAGCGAATCTACGAGCAGTACTTC.